This is a list of T cell receptor beta chains from one sample in a study of cytomegalovirus exposure and HLA in healthy donors. Clones were sequenced by immunoSEQ multiplex PCR, and TCRdb holds only the in-frame ones, with some missing. The table records around 140,000 clones, around 82% of them present only once. Sequencing used PBMCs. Receptors originate from a female donor in good health and CMV-seronegative. Each CDR3 is given with its conserved first and last residue. A D gene is named only where the DNA matches it firmly. Where a row states a size, it is once, few, many or the class of an expanded clone; other rows omit it.

cdr3_aa: CASSTGTGLGNSPLHF
cdr3_nt: TGTGCCAGCAGCACCGGGACAGGATTGGGAAATTCACCCCTCCACTTT
d_call: TRBD1
cdr3_length: 16
j_call: TRBJ1-6
clone_size: -
v_call: TRBV11-2

cdr3_aa: CASSQVGGGGTRREKLFF
cdr3_nt: TGTGCCAGCAGCCAAGTGGGGGGCGGGGGGACAAGACGGGAAAAACTGTTTTTT
d_call: -
cdr3_length: 18
j_call: TRBJ1-4
clone_size: -
v_call: TRBV4-2

cdr3_aa: CASSQGAGSPNTGELFF
cdr3_nt: TGTGCCAGCAGCCAAGGGGCGGGGTCCCCGAACACCGGGGAGCTGTTTTTT
d_call: -
cdr3_length: 17
j_call: TRBJ2-2
clone_size: -
v_call: TRBV4-2

cdr3_aa: CASSYGDTEAFF
cdr3_nt: TGTGCCAGCAGCTATGGAGACACTGAAGCTTTCTTT
d_call: -
cdr3_length: 12
j_call: TRBJ1-1
clone_size: -
v_call: TRBV7-9

cdr3_aa: CASSPTAYYEQYF
cdr3_nt: TGTGCCAGCAGCCCGACAGCCTACTACGAGCAGTACTTC
d_call: -
cdr3_length: 13
j_call: TRBJ2-7
clone_size: once
v_call: TRBV11-2

cdr3_aa: CASSFHLGLAGYEQYF
cdr3_nt: TGTGCCAGCAGCTTTCATCTAGGACTAGCGGGCTACGAGCAGTACTTC
d_call: TRBD2
cdr3_length: 16
j_call: TRBJ2-7
clone_size: -
v_call: TRBV7-9

cdr3_aa: CASSRARQGDQPQHF
cdr3_nt: TGTGCCAGCAGCCGTGCCCGACAGGGTGATCAGCCCCAGCATTTT
d_call: TRBD1
cdr3_length: 15
j_call: TRBJ1-5
clone_size: -
v_call: TRBV7-8

cdr3_aa: CASTKQGRYNEQFF
cdr3_nt: TGTGCCAGCACTAAACAGGGGCGATACAATGAGCAGTTCTTC
d_call: TRBD1
cdr3_length: 14
j_call: TRBJ2-1
clone_size: -
v_call: TRBV27

cdr3_aa: CASSYSPSGYNEQFF
cdr3_nt: TGTGCCAGCAGTTACAGTCCTAGCGGTTACAATGAGCAGTTCTTC
d_call: TRBD2
cdr3_length: 15
j_call: TRBJ2-1
clone_size: -
v_call: TRBV6-6

cdr3_aa: CASSPGTGNYGYTF
cdr3_nt: TGCGCCAGCAGCCCCGGGACAGGGAACTATGGCTACACCTTC
d_call: TRBD1
cdr3_length: 14
j_call: TRBJ1-2
clone_size: few
v_call: TRBV10-1

cdr3_aa: CASSHEYGYTF
cdr3_nt: TGCGCCAGCAGCCACGAGTATGGCTACACCTTC
d_call: -
cdr3_length: 11
j_call: TRBJ1-2
clone_size: -
v_call: TRBV4-1

cdr3_aa: CASSPTGTGNSGANVLTF
cdr3_nt: TGTGCCAGCAGCCCAACCGGGACAGGTAACTCTGGGGCCAACGTCCTGACTTTC
d_call: TRBD1
cdr3_length: 18
j_call: TRBJ2-6
clone_size: -
v_call: TRBV5-4

cdr3_aa: CASSLQGGGSYEQYF
cdr3_nt: TGTGCCAGCAGTCTACAGGGGGGAGGATCCTACGAGCAGTACTTC
d_call: TRBD1
cdr3_length: 15
j_call: TRBJ2-7
clone_size: -
v_call: TRBV27

cdr3_aa: CASSPTTGANTEAFF
cdr3_nt: TGTGCCAGCAGCCCCACGACAGGGGCGAACACTGAAGCTTTCTTT
d_call: TRBD1
cdr3_length: 15
j_call: TRBJ1-1
clone_size: -
v_call: TRBV14

cdr3_aa: CALADRAAEAFF
cdr3_nt: TGTGCCTTGGCAGACAGGGCCGCTGAAGCTTTCTTT
d_call: TRBD1
cdr3_length: 12
j_call: TRBJ1-1
clone_size: -
v_call: TRBV30

cdr3_aa: CASSYRLKSAELFF
cdr3_nt: TGTGCCAGCAGTTACAGGTTGAAAAGCGCGGAGCTGTTTTTT
d_call: -
cdr3_length: 14
j_call: TRBJ2-2
clone_size: -
v_call: TRBV6-5

cdr3_aa: CASRDRDSYEQYF
cdr3_nt: TGTGCCAGTCGGGACAGGGACTCTTACGAGCAGTACTTC
d_call: TRBD1
cdr3_length: 13
j_call: TRBJ2-7
clone_size: -
v_call: TRBV30

cdr3_aa: CASSLSPPSGLGEAFF
cdr3_nt: TGTGCCAGCAGCTTATCACCCCCATCGGGGTTGGGTGAAGCTTTCTTT
d_call: -
cdr3_length: 16
j_call: TRBJ1-1
clone_size: medium-sized
v_call: TRBV7-2

cdr3_aa: CASSGWTSGAETQYF
cdr3_nt: TGTGCCAGCAGCGGATGGACTAGCGGAGCGGAGACCCAGTACTTC
d_call: TRBD2
cdr3_length: 15
j_call: TRBJ2-5
clone_size: -
v_call: TRBV7-9

cdr3_aa: CASSARGSQSTYNEQFF
cdr3_nt: TGTGCCAGCAGCGCCCGCGGGTCACAAAGTACCTACAATGAGCAGTTCTTC
d_call: -
cdr3_length: 17
j_call: TRBJ2-1
clone_size: -
v_call: TRBV9

cdr3_aa: CASSLWRRGGSSAYEQYF
cdr3_nt: TGTGCCAGCAGTTTATGGAGGCGAGGCGGGAGTTCTGCCTACGAGCAGTACTTC
d_call: TRBD2
cdr3_length: 18
j_call: TRBJ2-7
clone_size: -
v_call: TRBV28

cdr3_aa: CASSLAAGGHADTQYF
cdr3_nt: TGCGCCAGCAGCTTGGCAGCGGGGGGGCACGCAGATACGCAGTATTTT
d_call: TRBD2
cdr3_length: 16
j_call: TRBJ2-3
clone_size: -
v_call: TRBV5-1

cdr3_aa: CASREYGGLANEQFF
cdr3_nt: TGCGCCAGCAGAGAGTACGGGGGGCTCGCGAATGAGCAGTTCTTC
d_call: -
cdr3_length: 15
j_call: TRBJ2-1
clone_size: -
v_call: TRBV5-1

cdr3_aa: CASSLGSSSGNTIYF
cdr3_nt: TGTGCCAGCAGCTTAGGGTCCAGTTCTGGAAACACCATATATTTT
d_call: -
cdr3_length: 15
j_call: TRBJ1-3
clone_size: -
v_call: TRBV11-2

cdr3_aa: CASSYGTLGLEQYF
cdr3_nt: TGTGCCAGCAGCTATGGGACTTTGGGGCTCGAGCAGTACTTC
d_call: -
cdr3_length: 14
j_call: TRBJ2-7
clone_size: -
v_call: TRBV5-6

cdr3_aa: CASSTLGSATNEKLFF
cdr3_nt: TGTGCCAGCAGCACCCTCGGGAGTGCAACTAATGAAAAACTGTTTTTT
d_call: -
cdr3_length: 16
j_call: TRBJ1-4
clone_size: -
v_call: TRBV27

cdr3_aa: CAWSVRGGASGRASSYEQYF
cdr3_nt: TGTGCCTGGAGTGTACGAGGTGGGGCTAGCGGGAGGGCCAGCTCCTACGAGCAGTACTTC
d_call: TRBD2
cdr3_length: 20
j_call: TRBJ2-7
clone_size: -
v_call: TRBV30

cdr3_aa: CASVSTDTQYF
cdr3_nt: TGTGCCTCAGTAAGCACAGATACGCAGTATTTT
d_call: -
cdr3_length: 11
j_call: TRBJ2-3
clone_size: -
v_call: TRBV2

cdr3_aa: CASSATTGAETQYF
cdr3_nt: TGTGCCAGCAGCGCAACCACAGGAGCGGAGACCCAGTACTTC
d_call: -
cdr3_length: 14
j_call: TRBJ2-5
clone_size: -
v_call: TRBV9

cdr3_aa: CASSSPGARNTEAFF
cdr3_nt: TGTGCCAGCAGCTCGCCAGGGGCCCGGAACACTGAAGCTTTCTTT
d_call: -
cdr3_length: 15
j_call: TRBJ1-1
clone_size: -
v_call: TRBV5-5

cdr3_aa: CASSLAGSTENYGYTF
cdr3_nt: TGTGCCAGCAGCTTAGCGGGCTCGACAGAAAACTATGGCTACACCTTC
d_call: -
cdr3_length: 16
j_call: TRBJ1-2
clone_size: -
v_call: TRBV7-9

cdr3_aa: CASSSGQFTGNTIYF
cdr3_nt: TGTGCCAGCAGCTCCGGACAGTTCACTGGAAACACCATATATTTT
d_call: -
cdr3_length: 15
j_call: TRBJ1-3
clone_size: -
v_call: TRBV7-6

cdr3_aa: CASSSSRSYEQYF
cdr3_nt: TGTGCCAGCAGTTCTTCCAGGTCTTACGAGCAGTACTTC
d_call: -
cdr3_length: 13
j_call: TRBJ2-7
clone_size: -
v_call: TRBV27

cdr3_aa: CASSHPRGSRSGANVLTF
cdr3_nt: TGCGCCAGCAGCCACCCCAGAGGGTCCCGCTCTGGGGCCAACGTCCTGACTTTC
d_call: -
cdr3_length: 18
j_call: TRBJ2-6
clone_size: -
v_call: TRBV4-1

cdr3_aa: CASSVGGKYQETQYF
cdr3_nt: TGTGCCAGTAGTGTTGGTGGCAAGTACCAAGAGACCCAGTACTTC
d_call: -
cdr3_length: 15
j_call: TRBJ2-5
clone_size: -
v_call: TRBV19

cdr3_aa: CASSFAGTGGGRSSYNEQFF
cdr3_nt: TGTGCCAGCAGCTTCGCCGGGACAGGGGGCGGGCGAAGCTCCTACAATGAGCAGTTCTTC
d_call: TRBD1
cdr3_length: 20
j_call: TRBJ2-1
clone_size: -
v_call: TRBV7-8

cdr3_aa: CASTNTGLANTEAFF
cdr3_nt: TGTGCCAGTACCAATACAGGGCTGGCGAACACTGAAGCTTTCTTT
d_call: -
cdr3_length: 15
j_call: TRBJ1-1
clone_size: -
v_call: TRBV19

cdr3_aa: CASSPTGARGLAGQREQYF
cdr3_nt: TGTGCCAGCAGTCCGACAGGGGCTAGGGGACTAGCGGGACAGCGCGAGCAGTACTTC
d_call: TRBD2
cdr3_length: 19
j_call: TRBJ2-7
clone_size: -
v_call: TRBV27

cdr3_aa: CASSLGHSPLHF
cdr3_nt: TGTGCCAGTAGCCTGGGGCATTCACCCCTCCACTTT
d_call: -
cdr3_length: 12
j_call: TRBJ1-6
clone_size: -
v_call: TRBV19

cdr3_aa: CASSTDRGTSYEQYF
cdr3_nt: TGTGCCAGCAGTACCGACAGGGGTACCTCCTACGAGCAGTACTTC
d_call: TRBD1
cdr3_length: 15
j_call: TRBJ2-7
clone_size: -
v_call: TRBV2

cdr3_aa: CASSTKTGRGYPF
cdr3_nt: TGTGCCAGTAGTACGAAGACAGGACGAGGCTACCCCTTC
d_call: -
cdr3_length: 13
j_call: TRBJ1-2
clone_size: -
v_call: TRBV19

cdr3_aa: CSSSNAGETEAFF
cdr3_nt: TGTTCCAGCAGCAACGCGGGGGAAACTGAAGCTTTCTTT
d_call: -
cdr3_length: 13
j_call: TRBJ1-1
clone_size: -
v_call: TRBV7-9

cdr3_aa: CASSVGGNPYNEQFF
cdr3_nt: TGTGCCAGCAGCGTAGGAGGGAACCCCTACAATGAGCAGTTCTTC
d_call: -
cdr3_length: 15
j_call: TRBJ2-1
clone_size: few
v_call: TRBV9

cdr3_aa: CASSLDSMDYGYTF
cdr3_nt: TGTGCCAGCAGCTTGGACAGCATGGACTATGGCTACACCTTC
d_call: -
cdr3_length: 14
j_call: TRBJ1-2
clone_size: -
v_call: TRBV5-4